This T cell receptor (beta chain) originates from a study of OX40 agonist ivuxolimab in advanced cancers. Study-wide points: Expanded clones tended on average to be more numerous among CD8+ T cells than CD4+.

The CDR3 is made up of 13 amino acids. Deletions cut 2 bases from V and 8 bases from J, with 10 bases between. Looked up from germline, CDR1 is SGHNT and CDR2 is YYREEE (reference sequence). Repertoires were generated with immunoSEQ multiplex PCR, while TCRdb's copy carries only in-frame clones and drops some. This table holds just over 40,000 clones, roughly 84% found once. A word on this clone: Its matching antigen is unknown.

This sequence was found in an adult with an advanced solid tumor such as melanoma, head and neck, liver or kidney cancer. The chain is built from TRBV5-4 and TRBJ1-4; D gene uncertain. Specimen: CD4+ or CD8+ T cells sorted from blood, collected in a trial of the OX40 agonist ivuxolimab. The DNA for the CDR3 is TGTGCCAGCAGCTTCTCGGGGAACGAAAAACTGTTTTTT. Translation: CASSFSGNEKLFF.